This T cell receptor beta chain was observed in a study of glioma-infiltrating T cells. Study details: Around 1 million peripheral T cells were targeted at about 4- to 10-fold coverage.

Whole-study results and caveats: Signature shared blood CDR3 motifs were enriched in low-divergence and depleted in high-divergence patients. Only very few CDR3 sequences appeared in both tissue and blood. Above-expected tissue-blood divergence occurred in all gliomas, most in low-grade ones.

This clonotype was observed a few times. Antigen specificity is unknown. Using RNA template, CDR3s of TCR alpha and beta were amplified with iRepertoire arm-PCR. MiXCR was run by TCRdb on the multiplex PCR reads, yielding one entry per CDR3 protein. Among fewer than 500,000 distinct CDR3 sequences listed, 41% were seen once. This CDR3 region has 16 residues. V lost 1 base to trimming and J lost 10 bases; unmatched junction nucleotides: 5. The V gene's germline CDR1 is SGHTA and CDR2 FQGTGA. The source material was glioma tissue, nonneoplastic brain tissue, or PBMCs (not recorded which). The V call is TRBV7-3, the J call TRBJ2-1, with 15 bases lining up with TRBD2. This receptor was identified in a human donor with low-grade glioma or glioblastoma, undergoing nonglioma brain surgery, or in good health (not recorded which). The CDR3 protein is CASSLMGTSGRREQFF. The CDR3 bases are TGTGCCAGCAGCTTAATGGGGACTAGCGGGAGGCGCGAGCAGTTCTTC.